Described below is a single TCR beta chain sequence and its context. The authors amplified TCR beta CDR3 regions from RNA transcripts. The first-round RT-PCR employed HTBI primers together with the Qiagen OneStep RT-PCR kit. A multiplex PCR was then performed as the second round. Each CDR3 protein is one row after TCRdb ran MiXCR on the multiplex PCR reads. The sample carries just over 600,000 distinct CDR3 sequences, roughly 20% recorded once. The data derive from a study of Graves' ophthalmopathy and Graves' hyperthyroidism. Study-wide context: Sampling took place at initial diagnosis, with peripheral blood obtained before any treatment.

The CDR3 runs to 20 residues. Unmatched junction bases numbered 21, after V lost 7 bases and J lost 2 bases. Germline CDR1 reads MGHDK; CDR2 reads SYGVNS. Diagnosis relied on clinical symptoms, serum thyroxine, TRAb, thyroid ultrasound and orbital computed tomography. Fresh peripheral blood, roughly 9.8 ml, was the PBMC source. This sequence joins TRBV25-1 and TRBJ2-7; 12 bases match TRBD1. The sequence derives from a woman between 18 and 29 years old with stable Graves' hyperthyroidism. Some clones in this sample may be carry-over from other donors' samples. Input material: peripheral blood. CDR3: CASTPTTGTGGFYLTYEQYF. CDR3 DNA: TGTGCCAGCACCCCCACGACGGGGACAGGGGGCTTCTACCTGACCTACGAGCAGTACTTC.